This entry lists 13 T cell receptor beta chains sequenced from one sample in a study of T cell responses to AZD1222 COVID-19 vaccine. Clones were read by immunoSEQ multiplex PCR, and TCRdb kept only the in-frame ones, dropping some. The data hold around 100,000 clones, with around nine tenths observed a single time. The source was peripheral blood, collected on day 0 of AZD1222 vaccination. The origin of the receptors is an adult in good health.

The chain employs TRBV28 and TRBJ2-2; TRBD2 agrees at 7 bases. The CDR3 contains 15 residues. Trimming removed 6 bases from V and 6 bases from J; junction bases left unmatched: 10. CDR1 is MDHEN, CDR2 SYDVKM, per germline. The CDR3 DNA sequence: TGTGCCAGCAGCCGTCAAGCGGGACTGGCCGGGGAGCTGTTTTTT. Translated, it gives CASSRQAGLAGELFF.

This rearrangement joins TRBV24-1 to TRBJ2-5; D is unclear. V lost 1 base and J lost 4, with 6 bases in between. CDR3 length equals 13 residues. Germline V CDR1 and CDR2: KGHDR, SFDVKD. CDR3 loop: CATSDFTGETQYF. The CDR3, as DNA: TGTGCCACCAGTGATTTCACGGGAGAGACCCAGTACTTC.

The chain links TRBV4-2 to TRBJ2-3; TRBD2 matches at 7 bases. The CDR3 has 16 residues. Germline V lookup: CDR1 LGHNA, CDR2 YNFKEQ. With V trimmed by 0 bases and J by 5 bases, 8 bases remained unmatched. As DNA, the CDR3 is TGTGCCAGCAGCCAAGATTGGGGGAGGGCAGAAGATACGCAGTATTTT. Its protein product is CASSQDWGRAEDTQYF.

V usage is TRBV5-6 and J usage is TRBJ1-3; TRBD1 might be the D (6 bases). V was shortened by 4 bases and J by 0 bases, with 11 bases between the two germline ends. The germline gives CDR1 SGHDT, CDR2 YYEEEE. The CDR3 is 15 residues long. This chain's CDR3 is CASSRGHLSGNTIYF. CDR3 coding DNA: TGTGCCAGCAGCAGGGGACATCTCTCTGGAAACACCATATATTTT.

The V and J genes are TRBV24-1 and TRBJ2-5; D might be TRBD2 (5 bases). The CDR3 has 15 amino acids. V dropped 9 bases and J dropped 4 bases, with 20 bases sitting between them. From germline, CDR1 is KGHDR and CDR2 SFDVKD. The CDR3 is CATADWGDRGETQYF. The CDR3 region has the DNA TGTGCCACCGCTGATTGGGGTGATCGGGGAGAGACCCAGTACTTC.

The chain links TRBV2 to TRBJ1-6; D not certain. Germline V lookup: CDR1 SNHLY, CDR2 FYNNEI. The ends were cut back, 5 bases at V and 8 bases at J, with 13 bases in the middle. CDR3 size: 14 residues. As DNA, the CDR3 is TGTGCCAGCAGTCCCGGGAGACGGGATTCACCCCTCCACTTT. Encoded protein: CASSPGRRDSPLHF.

V is TRBV19 and J is TRBJ1-2, with no clear D. Per the germline V gene, CDR1 is LNHDA and CDR2 is SQIVND (reference sequence). Deletions cut 5 bases from V and 1 base from J, with 14 bases between. This CDR3 contains 15 residues. This CDR3 reads CASSSDLRDNYGYTF. CDR3 nucleotide sequence: TGTGCCAGTAGTTCGGACTTAAGGGATAACTATGGCTACACCTTC.

This clone was seen ten or more times. The chain couples TRBV6-2 or TRBV6-3 to TRBJ2-7, with TRBD1 matching over 9 bases. The junction had 3 bases not matched to a gene; V was cut back by 2 bases and J by 7 bases. The CDR3 totals 13 residues. Germline values: CDR1 MNHEY, CDR2 SVGEGT. The CDR3 nucleotides are TGTGCCAGCAGTTACGGGGACAGGGATGAGCAGTACTTC. This encodes CASSYGDRDEQYF.

V usage is TRBV7-8 and J usage is TRBJ1-3, with D tentatively TRBD1 (6 bases). The germline V gene encodes CDR1 SGHVS and CDR2 FQNEAQ. The CDR3 sequence is 15 residues long. The germline V and J ends were trimmed by 6 bases and 1 base, with 13 bases remaining between them. CDR3 protein: CASSFYGQSGNTIYF. In nucleotides, the CDR3 is TGTGCCAGCAGTTTTTACGGACAGTCTGGAAACACCATATATTTT.

This sequence joins TRBV28 and TRBJ1-1; D not certain. The CDR3 totals 14 residues. Germline V lookup: CDR1 MDHEN, CDR2 SYDVKM. Between the trimmed V and J ends, which lost 7 bases and 1 base, there was a span of 13 bases. The CDR3 sequence: CASTRPPGNTEAFF. CDR3 in DNA: TGTGCCAGCACCCGCCCTCCCGGGAACACTGAAGCTTTCTTT.

The CDR3 DNA follows: TGTGCCAGCACGGGCAAGAACACTGAAGCTTTCTTT. Its protein product is CASTGKNTEAFF. V and J are TRBV6-5 and TRBJ1-1, with unresolved D. CDR1 and CDR2 (germline): MNHEY, SVGAGI. Trimming removed 7 bases from V and 1 base from J, with 7 bases in between. There are 12 residues in the CDR3.

The gene calls are TRBV27 and TRBJ2-3; 8 bases align to TRBD2. This CDR3 is 19 amino acids long. Trimming at V came to 3 bases and at J to 0 bases, leaving 14 bases not matched to a gene. Germline CDR1 MNHEY, CDR2 SMNVEV (reference sequence). The DNA for the CDR3 is TGTGCCAGCAGTTTGGCTAGCGGGTCCCGCCGTCTAAGCACAGATACGCAGTATTTT. Translating it yields CASSLASGSRRLSTDTQYF.

The CDR3 loop is CASTRGGAPIFEQYF. The CDR3 bases are TGTGCCAGCACCCGCGGAGGGGCCCCCATTTTCGAGCAGTACTTC. This chain connects TRBV28 to TRBJ2-7; perhaps TRBD2 as D (6 bases). CDR3 length: 15 amino acids. CDR1 and CDR2 (germline): MDHEN, SYDVKM. The V and J ends lost 7 bases and 6 bases respectively, with 22 bases between them.